The T cell receptor beta chain under discussion was sequenced for a study of blood T cells in healthy people across ages. Germline CDR1 SGDLS, CDR2 YYNGEE. Between the trimmed V and J ends, which lost 4 bases and 0 bases, there was a span of 20 bases. This CDR3 is 18 amino acids long. Alongside a J-beta primer mix, a sample-barcoded 5' primer served in a second PCR lasting about 7 to 12 cycles. TCRdb re-called the 5' RACE reads with MiXCR, one entry per CDR3 protein. The table lists 1.5 million to 2 million distinct CDR3 sequences, roughly 50% of them singletons. The study recruited healthy Caucasian donors from Russia who were aged about 6 to 95.

The sequence came from a woman in her thirties or forties in good health. Source material: blood. V gene TRBV9 combines with J gene TRBJ2-1; a weak D match, TRBD2 (5 bases). The CDR3 spells CASSPPLGAASSYNEQFF. In nucleotides, the CDR3 is TGTGCCAGCAGCCCACCTCTGGGAGCGGCCAGCTCCTACAATGAGCAGTTCTTC. The complete variable domain, with remaining parts taken from reference TRBV9 and TRBJ2-1, reads DSGVTQTPKHLITATGQRVTLRCSPRSGDLSVYWYQQSLDQGLQFLIQYYNGEERAKGNILERFSAQQFPDLHSELNLSSLELGDSALYFCASSPPLGAASSYNEQFFGPGTRLTVL.